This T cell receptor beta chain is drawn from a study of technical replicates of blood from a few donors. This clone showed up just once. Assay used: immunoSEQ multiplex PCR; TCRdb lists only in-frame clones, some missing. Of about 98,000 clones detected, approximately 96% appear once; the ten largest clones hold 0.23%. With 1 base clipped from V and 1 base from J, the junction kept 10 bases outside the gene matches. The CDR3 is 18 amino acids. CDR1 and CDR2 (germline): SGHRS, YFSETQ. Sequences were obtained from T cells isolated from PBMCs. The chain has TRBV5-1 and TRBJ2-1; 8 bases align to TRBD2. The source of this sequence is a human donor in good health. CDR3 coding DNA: TGCGCCAGCAGCTTGTTAACCATGGGGACTAGATCCTACAATGAGCAGTTCTTC. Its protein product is CASSLLTMGTRSYNEQFF.